The clone carrying this TCR beta chain was found a few times. No antigen is known for it. This entry belongs to a study of post-analysis software for immune sequencing data. Sequencing libraries made from TCR beta cDNA carried unique molecular identifiers. TCRdb reanalysed the PCR reads using MiXCR and keeps one entry per CDR3 protein. The table records some 370,000 distinct CDR3 sequences, 30% to 45% of them present only once. Study-wide results and limits: Strong co-clustering by F measure was seen for same-batch samples. Roughly 5 TRBV segments (TRBV5-6, TRBV5-1 and TRBV20-1 among them) occurred more frequently in patients than in controls. Controls significantly exceeded multiple sclerosis patients in normalized Chao1 diversity.

Per the germline V gene, CDR1 is DFQATT and CDR2 is SNEGSKA (reference sequence). The CDR3 is 14 residues long. The source material was blood. This receptor was taken from a girl aged 10 to 17 with multiple sclerosis. The chain employs TRBV20-1 and TRBJ2-7, with D possibly matching TRBD1 (6 bases). With the DNA end fitting TRBJ2-4 better, the J assignment may be wrong. Written as DNA, the CDR3 is TGCAGTGCTACGACAGAGGGGGACAAAAACATTCAGTACTTC. Its translation: CSATTEGDKNIQYF.